This T cell receptor (beta chain) was recorded in a study of blood T cell repertoires in COVID-19. This CDR3 has 12 amino acids. CDR1 and CDR2 (germline): GTSNPN, SVGIG (reference sequence). V was pared by 5 bases and J by 6 bases, with 13 bases between. Profiling relied on immunoSEQ multiplex PCR, and the TCRdb table lists in-frame clones only, not all of them. The sample consists of about 280,000 clones, 65% to 90% of them appearing once. The V gene is TRBV30, the J gene TRBJ1-1; D is unclear. The specimen was peripheral blood. The clonotype comes from a human donor in a cohort sampled during active COVID-19. CDR3 residues: CAWSGVKPEAFF. As DNA, the CDR3 is TGTGCCTGGTCCGGGGTTAAGCCTGAAGCTTTCTTT.